The clone carrying this T cell receptor (beta chain) has only a few counts. This sample was taken from a study of T cells in Graves' hyperthyroidism and ophthalmopathy. There were TCR beta CDR3 regions amplified from RNA transcripts. HTBI primers drove first-round RT-PCR of the TCR CDR3. Via MiXCR, TCRdb re-called the multiplex PCR reads, giving one row per CDR3 protein. Of roughly 280,000 distinct CDR3 sequences listed, roughly 22% were seen once; the top ten hold 50% to 75%. This CDR3 contains 17 residues. Germline V gives CDR1 DFQATT, CDR2 SNEGSKA (reference sequence). The junction had 14 bases not matched to a gene; V was cut back by 6 bases and J by 2 bases. Investigators excluded patients with uncontrolled infection, other autoimmune disease, pregnancy or lactation.

The receptor's source is a man aged 30 to 39 with Graves' ophthalmopathy. The sample consisted of blood. J is TRBJ2-1 and V is TRBV20-1, with 9 nucleotides matching TRBD2. The CDR3 loop is CSAHTQAGGPTYNEQFF. In DNA form, the CDR3 reads TGCAGTGCCCACACCCAGGCGGGAGGGCCTACCTACAATGAGCAGTTCTTC.